The 18 T cell receptor beta chains reported below all come from one sample, sequenced in a study of T cells in Graves' hyperthyroidism and ophthalmopathy. Authors of the study amplified TCR beta CDR3 regions from RNA transcripts. The study used the HTBI primer set for a first-round RT-PCR of the TCR CDR3. TCRdb used MiXCR to reprocess the multiplex PCR reads, holding one entry per CDR3 protein. The sample consists of about 280,000 distinct CDR3 sequences, less than 30% of them appearing once. Sequencing was performed on blood. The source is a man in his forties or fifties with Graves' hyperthyroidism that later progressed to Graves' ophthalmopathy.

The J gene is TRBJ2-7, the V gene TRBV9, with D possibly called TRBD1 or TRBD2 (6 bases each). Deletions cut 7 bases from V and 2 bases from J, with 25 bases between. Germline-derived CDR1 and CDR2 are SGDLS and YYNGEE. CDR3 size: 17 residues. The CDR3 nucleotides are TGTGCCAGCCCGGTAGTCGGGGGCGGCCCCACTACCTACGAGCAGTACTTC. This translates into CASPVVGGGPTTYEQYF.

This clonotype has only a few counts. This chain connects TRBV30 to TRBJ2-4; the D is unclear. Looked up from germline, CDR1 is GTSNPN and CDR2 is SVGIG (reference sequence). The V gene lost 7 bases and the J gene lost 1 base, with 11 bases spanning the gap. The CDR3 consists of 13 residues. The CDR3 loop reads CAFSLGAKNIQYF. The CDR3, as DNA: TGTGCCTTCTCCCTGGGGGCCAAAAACATTCAGTACTTC. The variable domain in full, with the rest retrieved from reference TRBV30 and TRBJ2-4, is SQTIHQWPATLVQPVGSPLSLECTVEGTSNPNLYWYRQAAGRGLQLLFYSVGIGQISSEVPQNLSASRPQDRQFILSSKKLLLSDSGFYLCAFSLGAKNIQYFGAGTRLSVL.

This clonotype was picked up a small number of times. This chain uses TRBV27 with TRBJ2-3; TRBD2 matches at 16 bases. Germline V CDR1 and CDR2: MNHEY, SMNVEV (reference sequence). J gave up 1 base and V 4 bases, and 8 bases lay outside the gene matches. This CDR3 comprises 19 residues. DNA for the CDR3: TGTGCCAGCAGTTCGGTACCCGGGACTAGCGGGAGGGGCACAGATACGCAGTATTTT. This gives the protein CASSSVPGTSGRGTDTQYF.

Many counts were recorded for this clonotype. V gene TRBV9 combines with J gene TRBJ1-1; the D is unclear. CDR1 and CDR2 (germline): SGDLS, YYNGEE. The V end lost 4 bases, the J end lost 8 bases, and 18 bases lay between the germline ends. This CDR3 comprises 14 residues. The CDR3 loop reads CASSPWGGIAEAFF. The CDR3, as DNA: TGTGCCAGCAGCCCCTGGGGAGGCATCGCAGAAGCTTTCTTT.

This clonotype was recorded at least ten times. The V gene is TRBV24-1, the J gene TRBJ2-7; TRBD1 might be the D (5 bases). The CDR3 sequence is 14 residues long. The V gene's germline CDR1 is KGHDR and CDR2 SFDVKD. V lost 5 bases and J lost 0, with 10 bases in between. CDR3 sequence: CATSGADSSYEQYF. DNA for the CDR3: TGTGCCACCAGTGGGGCAGACAGCTCCTACGAGCAGTACTTC.

There are many counts of this clonotype. V gene TRBV3-1 combines with J gene TRBJ1-1, with D unclear. The CDR3 sequence is 13 residues long. Germline-derived CDR1 and CDR2 are LGHDT and YNNKEL (reference sequence). The germline V and J ends were trimmed by 4 bases and 1 base, with 7 bases remaining between them. For the CDR3, the DNA is TGTGCCAGCAGCCGAATAAAGAACACTGAAGCTTTCTTT. It translates to CASSRIKNTEAFF. The variable domain in full, with the rest retrieved from reference TRBV3-1 and TRBJ1-1, is DTAVSQTPKYLVTQMGNDKSIKCEQNLGHDTMYWYKQDSKKFLKIMFSYNNKELIINETVPNRFSPKSPDKAHLNLHINSLELGDSAVYFCASSRIKNTEAFFGQGTRLTVV.

This clonotype was detected ten times or more. The CDR3 sequence is CASRGLAGVYYEQYF. The CDR3 coding sequence is TGTGCCAGCAGGGGACTAGCGGGAGTGTACTACGAGCAGTACTTC. This chain joins TRBV12-3 or TRBV12-4 and TRBJ2-7, with 14 bases fitting TRBD2. V lost 6 bases and J lost 3; bases outside the gene matches: 4. The CDR3 sequence is 15 residues long.

This rearrangement joins TRBV6-5 to TRBJ1-2, with D maybe TRBD1 (6 bases). Per germline, CDR1 MNHEY and CDR2 SVGAGI. The CDR3 totals 15 residues. V lost 0 bases, J lost 1 base, and 9 bases lay in between. CDR3 residues: CASSYSPGHNYGYTF. CDR3 DNA sequence: TGTGCCAGCAGTTACTCCCCGGGACATAACTATGGCTACACCTTC.

In this sample, this clonotype turned up many times. The chain links TRBV6-2 or TRBV6-3 to TRBJ2-5, with D uncertain. Trimming took 6 bases from V and 4 from J, leaving 12 bases between them. Germline V gives CDR1 MNHEY, CDR2 SVGEGT. The CDR3 sequence is 13 residues long. The CDR3 nucleotides are TGTGCCAGCAGGGTCGAGGAGCTAGAGACCCAGTACTTC. This translates into CASRVEELETQYF.

This clonotype was recorded many times. The J gene is TRBJ1-5, the V gene TRBV20-1, with D unclear. This CDR3 has 14 residues. The germline V and J ends were trimmed by 4 bases and 0 bases, with 10 bases remaining between them. Germline V gene sequence: CDR1 DFQATT, CDR2 SNEGSKA (reference sequence). CDR3 residues: CSAIPADSNQPQHF. CDR3 coding DNA: TGCAGTGCTATTCCAGCGGATAGCAATCAGCCCCAGCATTTT.

The sample holds many counts of this clonotype. This chain uses TRBV19 with TRBJ2-2, with a tentative D call TRBD2 (7 bases). CDR1 LNHDA and CDR2 SQIVND come from the germline V gene (reference sequence). The CDR3 runs to 15 residues. V was cut by 5 bases and J by 8 bases, with 18 bases left in between. The CDR3 DNA reads TGTGCCAGTAGTCCCACCCTAGGGGGGGTGGGGGAGCTGTTTTTT. It translates to CASSPTLGGVGELFF.

This clonotype was counted many times. The chain combines TRBV2 with TRBJ2-5, with D unresolved. Looked up from germline, CDR1 is SNHLY and CDR2 is FYNNEI. The V gene lost 8 bases and the J gene lost 0 bases, with 7 bases spanning the gap. This CDR3 is built from 12 residues. CDR3 DNA sequence: TGTGCCAGCCAGGTGTACCAAGAGACCCAGTACTTC. It encodes CASQVYQETQYF.

Many counts were recorded for this clonotype. Here the CDR3 DNA reads TGTGCCAGCTCACCTGGTATAGCCTTGAACTATGGCTACACCTTC. As protein: CASSPGIALNYGYTF. The chain links TRBV18 to TRBJ1-2; no clear D gene. The CDR3 loop spans 15 amino acids. V was pared by 3 bases and J by 2 bases, with 13 bases between. From germline, CDR1 is KGHSH and CDR2 LQKENI.

The chain combines TRBV29-1 with TRBJ1-2, with 7 bases identical to TRBD1. The J segment lost 6 bases and the V segment lost 4 bases, leaving 8 bases of the junction unmatched. Germline lookup yields CDR1 SQVTM and CDR2 ANQGSEA. The CDR3 runs to 13 residues. The chain's CDR3 is CSVGQGGWDGYTF. CDR3 bases: TGCAGCGTTGGTCAGGGGGGGTGGGATGGCTACACCTTC.

This clonotype was counted ten times or more. Written as DNA, the CDR3 is TGTGCCACCAGCAGAAATCTTGAGGGGGCCCAGCCCCAGCATTTT. Its protein is CATSRNLEGAQPQHF. The rearrangement links TRBV15 to TRBJ1-5, with TRBD1 identical over 7 bases. The CDR3 totals 15 residues. Trimming took 2 bases from V and 7 from J; bases not matched to a gene: 8. The germline gives CDR1 LNHNV, CDR2 YYDKDF (reference sequence).

At least ten counts were recorded for this clonotype. The gene calls are TRBV2 and TRBJ1-2; maybe TRBD1 (6 bases). The CDR3 loop spans 15 amino acids. Per germline, CDR1 SNHLY and CDR2 FYNNEI. Trimming took 3 bases from V and 4 from J, leaving 15 bases between them. This CDR3 reads CASSDQGSRTYGYTF. The CDR3 coding sequence is TGTGCCAGCAGTGACCAGGGGTCCAGGACCTATGGCTACACCTTC.

This chain links TRBV24-1 with TRBJ2-7, with TRBD1 as a possible D gene (7 bases). The germline V gene has CDR1 KGHDR and CDR2 SFDVKD. The CDR3 runs 16 residues. V was cut by 2 bases and J by 0 bases, with 13 bases left in between. This CDR3 reads CATSDSRGASSYEQYF. As DNA, the CDR3 is TGTGCCACCAGTGATTCCAGGGGGGCCAGCTCCTACGAGCAGTACTTC.

This chain uses TRBV12-3 or TRBV12-4 with TRBJ2-7; D may be TRBD2 (5 bases). V was trimmed by 6 bases and J by 6 bases, leaving 15 bases between them. The CDR3 runs to 13 residues. The CDR3 region is CASSLGLESEQYF. In nucleotides, the CDR3 is TGTGCCAGCAGCCTCGGACTGGAATCCGAGCAGTACTTC.